The 17 T cell receptor beta chains below come from one sample, sequenced in a study of Tregs in tolerant kidney transplant recipients. The protocol was immunoSEQ multiplex PCR, while the TCRdb copy is restricted to in-frame clones and leaves out a portion. The top ten hold about 2.1% of the sample, which has tens of thousands of clones, approximately 83% seen once. The sequenced sample was Tregs from blood, obtained before the transplant. All receptors come from a human donor who received a combined kidney and bone marrow transplant.

V gene TRBV30 combines with J gene TRBJ2-3; 10 bases are shared with TRBD2. CDR1 and CDR2 (germline): GTSNPN, SVGIG (reference sequence). V trimming: 4 bases; J trimming: 10 bases; junction bases outside the gene matches: 8. This CDR3 is built from 13 residues. CDR3 sequence reads: CAWTPSGSRAQYF. CDR3 coding DNA: TGTGCCTGGACTCCTAGCGGGAGTAGGGCGCAGTATTTT.

The genes are TRBV30 and TRBJ1-5; possible D gene TRBD1, 6 bases. The V end lost 1 base, the J end lost 2 bases, and 12 bases lay between the germline ends. This CDR3 is 15 amino acids long. In germline, CDR1 is GTSNPN, CDR2 SVGIG (reference sequence). In DNA, the CDR3 is TGTGCCTGGAGTGGGGGGCGAAGGGGCAATCAGCCCCAGCATTTT. Amino acids: CAWSGGRRGNQPQHF.

There are a few counts of this clone. V is TRBV7-9 and J is TRBJ1-3, with 9 bases identical to TRBD1. Germline V gene lookup returns CDR1 SEHNR and CDR2 FQNEAQ (reference sequence). J lost 0 bases, V lost 3 bases, and 6 bases had no gene match. CDR3 length: 17 amino acids. CDR3 sequence (DNA): TGTGCCAGCAGCTTCCGGGACAGGGTACCCTCTGGAAACACCATATATTTT. Protein: CASSFRDRVPSGNTIYF.

V usage is TRBV2 and J usage is TRBJ2-5; D uncertain. The end of the DNA fits TRBJ2-7 better, so the J call may be wrong. There are 14 residues in the CDR3. Per the germline V gene, CDR1 is SNHLY and CDR2 is FYNNEI. In DNA, the CDR3 is TGTGCCAGCAGTGAACGGGTATCCCACTACGAGCAGTACTTC. This encodes CASSERVSHYEQYF.

This rearrangement joins TRBV14 to TRBJ1-6; D is perhaps TRBD1 (6 bases). Trimming removed 4 bases from V and 10 bases from J, with 11 bases in between. Germline CDR1 reads SGHDN; CDR2 reads FVKESK. The CDR3 contains 13 residues. The CDR3 spells CASSPRQGSPLHF. CDR3 nucleotides: TGTGCCAGCAGCCCCAGGCAGGGGTCACCCCTCCACTTT.

V is TRBV18 and J is TRBJ2-7; TRBD1 matches at 7 bases. CDR3 length equals 14 residues. V trimming: 2 bases; J trimming: 4 bases; junction bases outside the gene matches: 5. Germline-derived CDR1 and CDR2 are KGHSH and LQKENI. The CDR3 loop reads CASSPWDRPYEQYF. In DNA form, the CDR3 reads TGTGCCAGCTCACCATGGGACAGACCATACGAGCAGTACTTC.

To note about this clone: This CDR3 fails to terminate in the conserved phenylalanine or tryptophan, so it likely reflects a read error. V gene TRBV28 combines with J gene TRBJ1-2; D not certain. Germline CDR1 and CDR2: MDHEN and SYDVKM. V lost 2 bases and J lost 2, with 6 bases in between. The CDR3 is made up of 13 amino acids. This CDR3 is CASSLRANYGYTL. The CDR3 nucleotides read TGTGCCAGCAGTTTAAGGGCCAACTATGGCTACACCCTC.

The chain uses TRBV5-4 and TRBJ2-3, with D tentatively TRBD1 or TRBD2 (6 bases each). Germline loops: CDR1 SGHNT, CDR2 YYREEE (reference sequence). V lost 2 bases, J lost 4 bases, and 11 bases lay in between. The CDR3 spans 14 residues. CDR3 sequence (DNA): TGTGCCAGCAGCTTACAGGGAGGCGCAGATACGCAGTATTTT. It specifies CASSLQGGADTQYF.

The V and J genes are TRBV7-8 and TRBJ1-1; D is perhaps TRBD1 (6 bases). The length of the CDR3 is 13 residues. CDR1 is SGHVS, CDR2 FQNEAQ, per germline. V lost 5 bases and J 7 bases, leaving 14 bases between the germline ends. The CDR3 sequence is CASSRGAGNEAFF. In DNA form, the CDR3 reads TGTGCCAGCAGCCGGGGGGCGGGGAATGAAGCTTTCTTT.

This chain uses TRBV6-5 with TRBJ2-5; the D is unclear. Germline V gene lookup returns CDR1 MNHEY and CDR2 SVGAGI. Trimming removed 2 bases from V and 4 bases from J, with 8 bases in between. CDR3 length: 13 residues. CDR3: CASSYVGIETQYF. CDR3 nucleotide sequence: TGTGCCAGCAGTTACGTAGGGATAGAGACCCAGTACTTC.

The rearrangement uses TRBV28 and TRBJ1-2; a weak D match, TRBD1 (5 bases). V was cut by 7 bases and J by 3 bases, with 18 bases left in between. Germline assignment: CDR1 MDHEN and CDR2 SYDVKM. This CDR3 comprises 15 residues. CDR3 nucleotides: TGTGCCAGCAACTCAGGTCCGTCGGGGCACTATGGCTACACCTTC. Its translation: CASNSGPSGHYGYTF.

The chain is built from TRBV20-1 and TRBJ2-7; D is undetermined. Germline V gene sequence: CDR1 DFQATT, CDR2 SNEGSKA (reference sequence). Trimming cost V 0 bases and J 6 bases, with 3 bases left between them. This CDR3 is 10 amino acids long. The CDR3 region is CSARDGEQYF. The CDR3, as DNA: TGCAGTGCTAGAGATGGCGAGCAGTACTTC.

To note about this clone: The same CDR3 arises from other DNA sequences in this sample as well. J is TRBJ1-2 and V is TRBV6-5; D remains ambiguous. CDR1 is MNHEY, CDR2 SVGAGI, per germline. The length of the CDR3 is 14 residues. V shed 0 bases and J shed 5 bases, with 10 bases lying between them. In DNA, the CDR3 is TGTGCCAGCAGTTACTCGAGGGTTTCTTATGGCTACACCTTC. Amino acid sequence: CASSYSRVSYGYTF.

The V call is TRBV2, the J call TRBJ2-3; D is unresolved. Trimming stripped 7 bases from V and 6 bases from J, with 17 bases between. CDR3 length: 14 amino acids. Germline-derived CDR1 and CDR2 are SNHLY and FYNNEI. The CDR3 sequence is CASTLLEPPDTQYF. CDR3 DNA sequence: TGTGCCAGCACCCTCCTAGAGCCCCCGGATACGCAGTATTTT.

The chain carries TRBV10-3 and TRBJ2-5; TRBD2 matches at 13 bases. The junction had 2 bases not matched to a gene; V was cut back by 2 bases and J by 5 bases. CDR1 and CDR2 (germline): ENHRY, SYGVKD. The CDR3 has 15 amino acids. CDR3 bases: TGTGCCATCAGTGAGACTAGCGGGGGGGCGGAGACCCAGTACTTC. It specifies CAISETSGGAETQYF.

This chain connects TRBV4-1 to TRBJ1-3; D call uncertain. CDR1 is MGHRA, CDR2 YSYEKL, per germline. V gave up 1 base and J gave up 0 bases, with 7 bases separating them. The CDR3 spans 15 residues. CDR3 protein: CASSQGRASGNTIYF. DNA of the CDR3: TGCGCCAGCAGCCAAGGTCGGGCCTCTGGAAACACCATATATTTT.

V usage is TRBV6-5 and J usage is TRBJ1-5, with D possibly TRBD1 on 5 matching bases. V lost 6 bases and J 7 bases, leaving 10 bases between the germline ends. The CDR3 contains 12 residues. Germline V lookup: CDR1 MNHEY, CDR2 SVGAGI. This CDR3 is CASSQTAQPQHF. The CDR3 DNA sequence: TGTGCCAGCAGCCAGACAGCCCAGCCCCAGCATTTT.